This T cell receptor (beta chain) was recovered during a study of OX40 agonist ivuxolimab in advanced cancers. The germline V gene has CDR1 SGHDT and CDR2 YYEEEE. The CDR3 spans 16 residues. Trimming removed 0 bases from V and 4 bases from J, with 16 bases in between. The assay was immunoSEQ multiplex PCR, and TCRdb's table has in-frame clones only and misses some. The profile shows tens of thousands of clones, about 90% of them singletons. Specimen: CD4+ or CD8+ T cells sorted from blood, collected in a trial of the OX40 agonist ivuxolimab. This sequence joins TRBV5-6 and TRBJ1-2; D unresolved. The receptor comes from an adult with an advanced solid tumor such as melanoma, head and neck, liver or kidney cancer. CDR3 DNA sequence: TGTGCCAGCAGCTTGGAGGCCGGGAGACGGACCTATGGCTACACCTTC. Amino acid sequence: CASSLEAGRRTYGYTF.